Shown below are 26 T cell receptor beta chains from a single sample sequenced in a study of HIV-infected patients and healthy controls (dated by TCRdb to between 2014 and 2016). Library creation used 5' RACE. The sequencing machine was an Illumina MiSeq. TCRdb itself trimmed the public reads at Q25 with fastp, ran MiXCR and retained productive beta chains. Identical CDR3 protein sequences are pooled into one entry, listed with their most common genes and DNA. Here the sample has roughly 20,000 distinct CDR3 sequences; roughly 19% occur a single time. The ten largest account for approximately 35% of the sample. The sample consisted of CD8+ T cells from blood. The receptors originated from a human donor in good health.

The rearrangement links TRBV19 to TRBJ2-7, with 13 bases fitting TRBD2. The CDR3 is made up of 16 amino acids. Trimming cost V 5 bases and J 4 bases; bases outside gene matches: 8. Per germline, CDR1 LNHDA and CDR2 SQIVND (reference sequence). In DNA form, the CDR3 reads TGTGCCAGTAGTCCGGCGGGACTAGCGGGATGGTACGAGCAGTACTTC. Translation: CASSPAGLAGWYEQYF.

This chain connects TRBV7-8 to TRBJ1-2; 8 nucleotides line up with TRBD1. Germline-derived CDR1 and CDR2 are SGHVS and FQNEAQ. The CDR3 totals 14 residues. V lost 2 bases, J lost 6 bases, and 5 bases stayed unmatched. CDR3 residues: CASSLRTGRDGYTF. CDR3 DNA sequence: TGTGCCAGCAGCTTAAGGACAGGGAGGGATGGCTACACCTTC.

This clonotype was counted a few times. V gene TRBV7-6 combines with J gene TRBJ2-1, with a weak D call TRBD2 (6 bases). V was clipped by 5 bases and J by 7 bases, with 18 bases between them. The germline V gene has CDR1 SGHVS and CDR2 FNYEAQ. CDR3 length equals 15 residues. This CDR3 is CASSPSQGGRNEQFF. CDR3 nucleotides: TGTGCCAGCAGCCCCAGCCAGGGAGGTAGGAATGAGCAGTTCTTC.

This clonotype was found many times. The chain combines TRBV6-1 with TRBJ2-3; 12 positions match TRBD1. The V and J ends lost 8 bases and 4 bases, in that order; junction bases with no gene match: 7. Germline CDR1 reads MNHNS; CDR2 reads SASEGT. The length of the CDR3 is 15 residues. CDR3 sequence (DNA): TGTGCCAGCGGCCCCGGGACAGGGGGCGCAGATACGCAGTATTTT. Its translation is CASGPGTGGADTQYF.

The gene calls are TRBV10-1 and TRBJ2-5, with TRBD1 matching over 9 bases. The CDR3 is 16 residues long. The V gene end was trimmed by 2 bases and the J gene end by 2 bases; junction bases not matched to a gene: 6. Germline CDR1 WNHNN, CDR2 SYGVQD (reference sequence). For the CDR3, the DNA is TGCGCCAGCAGTGAGGGGAGACAGGGGGATCAAGAGACCCAGTACTTC. The encoded protein is CASSEGRQGDQETQYF.

The chain uses TRBV18 and TRBJ1-1, with unresolved D. Trimming cost V 5 bases and J 7 bases, with 11 bases left between them. Germline assignment: CDR1 KGHSH and CDR2 LQKENI. CDR3 size: 12 residues. The CDR3 loop is CASSSLEIEAFF. As DNA, the CDR3 is TGTGCCAGCTCATCACTGGAAATTGAAGCTTTCTTT.

This clonotype has only a few counts. V gene TRBV7-2 combines with J gene TRBJ2-3; tentatively, D is TRBD2 (6 bases). The CDR3 contains 20 residues. CDR1 and CDR2 (germline): SGHTA, FQGNSA. V was trimmed by 6 bases and J by 2 bases, leaving 30 bases between them. CDR3 nucleotide sequence: TGTGCCAGCAGACCCGCTTGGGGAAATAGCGGAAGCATTTACACAGATACGCAGTATTTT. The encoded protein is CASRPAWGNSGSIYTDTQYF.

The J gene is TRBJ2-2, the V gene TRBV5-1; 10 nucleotides match TRBD1. V shed 2 bases, J shed 3 bases, and the junction held 4 bases outside the gene matches. The germline V gene encodes CDR1 SGHRS and CDR2 YFSETQ. This CDR3 has 16 residues. The CDR3 reads CASSFGDRGHTGELFF. For the CDR3, the DNA is TGCGCCAGCAGCTTCGGAGACAGGGGGCACACCGGGGAGCTGTTTTTT.

This clonotype is labeled as medium-sized. V is TRBV18 and J is TRBJ2-1, with a possible D match to TRBD1 (5 bases). There are 16 residues in the CDR3. Deletions cut 2 bases from V and 9 bases from J, with 20 bases between. The germline CDR1 and CDR2 sequences are KGHSH and LQKENI. CDR3 sequence (DNA): TGTGCCAGCTCACCAGAACCGCTCAGGGCCCGTAGTGAGCAGTTCTTC. This translates into CASSPEPLRARSEQFF.

This clonotype has a handful of counts. J is TRBJ1-6 and V is TRBV7-9; no firm D call. V lost 1 base and J lost 7, with 8 bases in between. The CDR3 is made up of 14 amino acids. Germline CDR1 reads SEHNR; CDR2 reads FQNEAQ (reference sequence). The CDR3 bases are TGTGCCAGCAGCTTAGTAGGGTACAATTCACCCCTCCACTTT. This sequence encodes CASSLVGYNSPLHF.

The chain recombines TRBV6-2 or TRBV6-3 with TRBJ1-1; no reliable D call. The germline V gene has CDR1 MNHEY and CDR2 SVGEGT. The CDR3 runs to 14 residues. Trimming removed 4 bases from V and 4 bases from J, with 13 bases in between. CDR3 loop: CASSSTDWRTEAFF. CDR3 DNA sequence: TGTGCCAGCAGTTCCACCGACTGGCGCACTGAAGCTTTCTTT.

The sample holds a few counts of this clonotype. The rearrangement uses TRBV20-1 and TRBJ1-6; TRBD1 is a possible D gene (5 bases). V lost 0 bases and J lost 0, with 9 bases in between. Germline-derived CDR1 and CDR2 are DFQATT and SNEGSKA (reference sequence). CDR3 length equals 16 residues. The CDR3, as DNA: TGCAGTGCTAGAGAACGGGGGAGCTCCTATAATTCACCCCTCCACTTT. It yields the protein CSARERGSSYNSPLHF.

The chain carries TRBV14 and TRBJ2-7; 7 nucleotides align to TRBD2. CDR3 length: 15 residues. With V trimmed by 4 bases and J by 3 bases, 9 bases remained unmatched. The germline V gene encodes CDR1 SGHDN and CDR2 FVKESK. The CDR3 DNA is TGTGCCAGCAGCCCATGGGAGGGTGGAGACTACGAGCAGTACTTC. Amino acid sequence: CASSPWEGGDYEQYF.

This clonotype was seen at least ten times. J is TRBJ2-5 and V is TRBV5-5; the D is unclear. Germline values: CDR1 SGHKS, CDR2 YYEKEE (reference sequence). V lost 3 bases to trimming and J lost 2 bases, with 5 bases between them. This CDR3 is built from 12 residues. CDR3: CASSSEQETQYF. The DNA of the CDR3 is TGTGCCAGCAGCTCCGAACAAGAGACCCAGTACTTC.

The chain links TRBV13 to TRBJ2-3, with 8 bases identical to TRBD2. There are 14 residues in the CDR3. CDR1 PRHDT and CDR2 FYEKMQ come from the germline V gene (reference sequence). Germline trimming cut 0 bases from V and 5 bases from J; bases unmatched to any gene: 1. CDR3 sequence: CASSLGLAGDTQYF. The CDR3 DNA sequence: TGTGCCAGCAGCTTAGGCCTAGCGGGAGATACGCAGTATTTT.

The chain is built from TRBV29-1 and TRBJ2-7, with D tentatively TRBD2 (5 bases). The germline gives CDR1 SQVTM, CDR2 ANQGSEA. V dropped 5 bases and J dropped 7 bases, with 21 bases sitting between them. This CDR3 is 14 amino acids long. As DNA, the CDR3 is TGCAGCGTTTCCAATACTAGGGTAGCGAGGGAGCAGTACTTC. This encodes CSVSNTRVAREQYF.

At least ten counts were recorded for this clonotype. The gene calls are TRBV20-1 and TRBJ1-1; weak D call: TRBD1 (5 bases). CDR1 is DFQATT, CDR2 SNEGSKA, per germline (reference sequence). The CDR3 consists of 14 residues. V was pared by 2 bases and J by 10 bases, with 20 bases between. CDR3 amino acids: CSARPLDRSDGAFF. Here the CDR3 DNA reads TGCAGTGCTAGACCCCTCGACAGATCTGACGGAGCTTTCTTT.

The rearrangement links TRBV4-2 to TRBJ2-1; 8 nucleotides align to TRBD2. CDR3 size: 15 residues. With V trimmed by 3 bases and J by 3 bases, 4 bases remained unmatched. Germline CDR1 and CDR2: LGHNA and YNFKEQ. The DNA for the CDR3 is TGTGCCAGCAGCCAGAAACTAGCGGACTACAATGAGCAGTTCTTC. It is translated as CASSQKLADYNEQFF.

The sample holds many counts of this clonotype. The chain uses TRBV7-4 and TRBJ1-2; 9 bases fit TRBD1. CDR1 SGHVT and CDR2 SQSDAQ come from the germline V gene. The trim removed 4 bases at V and 4 bases at J, leaving 13 bases unmatched. The CDR3 totals 17 residues. The CDR3: CASSSSRDREDGYGYTF. The CDR3 DNA reads as TGTGCCAGCAGCTCTAGCCGGGACAGGGAGGATGGCTATGGCTACACCTTC.

In its sample, this clonotype ranks as medium-sized. CDR3 loop: CASSSNHRGLNTEAFF. The CDR3 DNA follows: TGTGCCAGCAGCTCCAACCACCGGGGCCTTAACACTGAAGCTTTCTTT. This sequence joins TRBV13 and TRBJ1-1; D might be TRBD1 (5 bases). The CDR3 extends over 16 amino acids. V was shortened by 4 bases and J by 2 bases, with 17 bases between the two germline ends. Germline loops: CDR1 PRHDT, CDR2 FYEKMQ (reference sequence). Supplemented by reference TRBV13 and TRBJ1-1, the full variable domain reads AAGVIQSPRHLIKEKRETATLKCYPIPRHDTVYWYQQGPGQDPQFLISFYEKMQSDKGSIPDRFSAQQFSDYHSELNMSSLELGDSALYFCASSSNHRGLNTEAFFGQGTRLTVV.

This clonotype was seen a handful of times. The V call is TRBV6-2 or TRBV6-3, the J call TRBJ2-1; 8 bases line up with TRBD1. This CDR3 region has 15 residues. V shed 4 bases and J 4 bases; nucleotides not matched to a gene: 6. The germline V gene has CDR1 MNHEY and CDR2 SVGEGT. The CDR3 nucleotides read TGTGCCAGCAGTTTGGGGACAGGATTTTACAATGAGCAGTTCTTC. Encoded protein: CASSLGTGFYNEQFF.

At least ten counts were recorded for this clonotype. The rearrangement uses TRBV4-3 and TRBJ1-3; D gene ambiguous. Germline loops: CDR1 LGHNA, CDR2 YSLEER. Trimming removed 0 bases from V and 2 bases from J, with 14 bases in between. This CDR3 is built from 17 residues. The CDR3 reads CASSQDLVRETGNTIYF. CDR3 DNA sequence: TGCGCCAGCAGCCAAGATCTTGTACGAGAGACTGGAAACACCATATATTTT.

In regard to this clonotype: As the CDR3 is not closed by the conserved phenylalanine or tryptophan, this likely results from a read error. J is TRBJ2-6 and V is TRBV4-1; D possibly corresponds to TRBD1 (6 bases). Germline CDR1 and CDR2: MGHRA and YSYEKL. The CDR3 has 17 amino acids. The V and J ends lost 4 bases and 2 bases respectively, with 15 bases between them. The CDR3 loop reads CASSPPGELPGANVLTY. The DNA for the CDR3 is TGCGCCAGCAGCCCCCCAGGGGAGCTCCCTGGGGCCAACGTCCTGACTTAC.

This clonotype was counted between two and nine times. V usage is TRBV11-2 and J usage is TRBJ2-5; TRBD2 agrees at 7 bases. With V trimmed by 1 base and J by 4 bases, 12 bases remained unmatched. The CDR3 is made up of 17 amino acids. From germline, CDR1 is SGHAT and CDR2 FQNNGV. CDR3 protein: CASSLVVAGDSVETQYF. Here the CDR3 DNA reads TGTGCCAGCAGCTTAGTGGTGGCGGGGGACTCGGTAGAGACCCAGTACTTC.

The chain combines TRBV20-1 with TRBJ1-5; D unresolved. CDR3 size: 14 residues. Deletions cut 0 bases from V and 3 bases from J, with 9 bases between. Germline V gene sequence: CDR1 DFQATT, CDR2 SNEGSKA (reference sequence). The CDR3 spells CSARDKGFNQPQHF. The DNA for the CDR3 is TGCAGTGCTAGAGATAAAGGGTTCAATCAGCCCCAGCATTTT.

The V and J genes are TRBV6-6 and TRBJ2-7; TRBD1 agrees at 11 bases. With 2 bases clipped from V and 3 bases from J, the junction kept 3 bases outside the gene matches. Looked up from germline, CDR1 is MNHNY and CDR2 is SVGAGI (reference sequence). This CDR3 comprises 15 residues. The CDR3 DNA follows: TGTGCCAGCAGTTACCCCGGGACAGGGGGCTACGAGCAGTACTTC. Translating it yields CASSYPGTGGYEQYF.